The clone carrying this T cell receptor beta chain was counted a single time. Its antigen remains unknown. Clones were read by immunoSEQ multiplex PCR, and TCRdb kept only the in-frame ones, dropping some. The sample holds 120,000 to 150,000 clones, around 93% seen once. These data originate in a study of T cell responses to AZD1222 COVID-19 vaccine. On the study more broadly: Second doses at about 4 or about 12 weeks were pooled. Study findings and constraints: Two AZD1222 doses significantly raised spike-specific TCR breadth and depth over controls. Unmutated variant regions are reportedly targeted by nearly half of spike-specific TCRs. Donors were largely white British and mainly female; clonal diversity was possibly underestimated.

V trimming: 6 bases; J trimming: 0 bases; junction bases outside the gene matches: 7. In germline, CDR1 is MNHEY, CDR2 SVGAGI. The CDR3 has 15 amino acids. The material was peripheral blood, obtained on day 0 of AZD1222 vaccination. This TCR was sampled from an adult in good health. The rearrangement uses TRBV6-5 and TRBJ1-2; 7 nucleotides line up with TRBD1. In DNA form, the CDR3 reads TGTGCCAGCAGATCTGGGACAGCCCCTAACTATGGCTACACCTTC. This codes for CASRSGTAPNYGYTF.